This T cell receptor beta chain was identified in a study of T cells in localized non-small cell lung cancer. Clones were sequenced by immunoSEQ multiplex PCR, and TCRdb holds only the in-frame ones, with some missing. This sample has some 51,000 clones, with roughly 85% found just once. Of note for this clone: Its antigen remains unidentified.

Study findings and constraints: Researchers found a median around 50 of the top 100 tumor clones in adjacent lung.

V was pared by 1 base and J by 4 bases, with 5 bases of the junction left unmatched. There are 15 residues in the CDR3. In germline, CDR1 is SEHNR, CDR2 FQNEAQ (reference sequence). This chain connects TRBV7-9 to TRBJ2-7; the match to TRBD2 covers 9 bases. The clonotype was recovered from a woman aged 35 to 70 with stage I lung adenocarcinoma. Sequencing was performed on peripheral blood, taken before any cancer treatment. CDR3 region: CASSLEASGVYEQYF. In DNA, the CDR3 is TGTGCCAGCAGCTTAGAGGCTAGCGGGGTTTACGAGCAGTACTTC.